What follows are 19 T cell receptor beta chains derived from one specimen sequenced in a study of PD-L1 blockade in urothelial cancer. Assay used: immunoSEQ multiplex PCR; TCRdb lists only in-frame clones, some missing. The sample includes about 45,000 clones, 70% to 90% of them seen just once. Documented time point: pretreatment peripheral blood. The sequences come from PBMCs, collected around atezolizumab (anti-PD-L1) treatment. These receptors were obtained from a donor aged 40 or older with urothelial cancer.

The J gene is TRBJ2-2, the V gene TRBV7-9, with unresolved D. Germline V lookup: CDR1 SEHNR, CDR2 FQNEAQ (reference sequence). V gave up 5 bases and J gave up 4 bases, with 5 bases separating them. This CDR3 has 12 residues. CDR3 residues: CASSPLTGELFF. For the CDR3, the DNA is TGTGCCAGCAGCCCCCTCACCGGGGAGCTGTTTTTT.

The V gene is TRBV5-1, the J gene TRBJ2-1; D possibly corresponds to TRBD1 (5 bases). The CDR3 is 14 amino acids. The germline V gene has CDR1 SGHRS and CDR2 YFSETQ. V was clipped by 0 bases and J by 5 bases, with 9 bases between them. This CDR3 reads CASSLVQGNNEQFF. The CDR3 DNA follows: TGCGCCAGCAGCTTGGTCCAGGGCAACAATGAGCAGTTCTTC.

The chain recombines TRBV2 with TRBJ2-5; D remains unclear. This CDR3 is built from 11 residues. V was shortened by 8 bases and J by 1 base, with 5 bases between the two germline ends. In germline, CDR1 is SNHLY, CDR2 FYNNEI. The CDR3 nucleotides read TGTGCCAGCGGCATCCAAGAGACCCAGTACTTC. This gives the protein CASGIQETQYF.

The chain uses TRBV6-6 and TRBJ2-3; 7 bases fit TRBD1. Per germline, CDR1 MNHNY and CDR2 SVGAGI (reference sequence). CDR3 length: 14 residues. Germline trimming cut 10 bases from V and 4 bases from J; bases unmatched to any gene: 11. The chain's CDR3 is CATRGPQGADTQYF. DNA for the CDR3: TGTGCCACGAGGGGGCCTCAGGGGGCAGATACGCAGTATTTT.

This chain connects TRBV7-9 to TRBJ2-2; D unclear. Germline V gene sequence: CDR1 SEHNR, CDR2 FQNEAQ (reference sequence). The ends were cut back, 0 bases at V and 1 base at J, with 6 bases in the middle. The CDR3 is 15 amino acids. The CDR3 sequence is CASSLAPGNTGELFF. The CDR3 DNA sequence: TGTGCCAGCAGCTTAGCCCCGGGGAACACCGGGGAGCTGTTTTTT.

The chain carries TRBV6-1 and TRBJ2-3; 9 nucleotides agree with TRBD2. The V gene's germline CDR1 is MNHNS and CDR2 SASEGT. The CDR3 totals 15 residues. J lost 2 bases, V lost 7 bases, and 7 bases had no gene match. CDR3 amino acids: CASTFAGLATDTQYF. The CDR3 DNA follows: TGTGCCAGCACGTTTGCGGGACTAGCCACAGATACGCAGTATTTT.

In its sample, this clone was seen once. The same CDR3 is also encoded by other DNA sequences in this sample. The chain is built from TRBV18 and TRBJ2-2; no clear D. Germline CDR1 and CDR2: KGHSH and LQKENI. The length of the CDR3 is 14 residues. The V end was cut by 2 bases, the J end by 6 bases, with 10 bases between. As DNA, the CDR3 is TGTGCCAGCTCACCAAGGCCCGAGGCCGGGGAGCTGTTTTTT. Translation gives CASSPRPEAGELFF.

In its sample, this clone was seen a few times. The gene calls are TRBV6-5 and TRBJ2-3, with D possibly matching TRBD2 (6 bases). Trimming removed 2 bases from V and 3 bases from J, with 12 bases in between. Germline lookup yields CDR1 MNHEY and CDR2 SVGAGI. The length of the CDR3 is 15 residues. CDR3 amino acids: CASSYGVAETDTQYF. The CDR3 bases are TGTGCCAGCAGTTACGGGGTAGCGGAAACAGATACGCAGTATTTT.

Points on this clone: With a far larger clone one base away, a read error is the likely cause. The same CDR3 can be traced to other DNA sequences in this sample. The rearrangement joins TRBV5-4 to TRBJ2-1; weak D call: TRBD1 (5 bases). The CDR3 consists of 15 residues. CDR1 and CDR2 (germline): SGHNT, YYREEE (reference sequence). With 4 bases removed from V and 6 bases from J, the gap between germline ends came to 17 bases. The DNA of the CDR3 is TGTGCCAGCAGCCAAGAAAGGGGATACAGCAATGAGCAGTTCTTC. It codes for CASSQERGYSNEQFF.

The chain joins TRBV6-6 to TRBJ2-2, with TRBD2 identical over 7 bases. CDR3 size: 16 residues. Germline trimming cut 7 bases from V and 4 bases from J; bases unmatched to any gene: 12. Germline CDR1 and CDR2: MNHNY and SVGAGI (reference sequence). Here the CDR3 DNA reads TGTGCCAGCACCACCCCAGCGGGGAGGCCCACCGGGGAGCTGTTTTTT. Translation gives CASTTPAGRPTGELFF.

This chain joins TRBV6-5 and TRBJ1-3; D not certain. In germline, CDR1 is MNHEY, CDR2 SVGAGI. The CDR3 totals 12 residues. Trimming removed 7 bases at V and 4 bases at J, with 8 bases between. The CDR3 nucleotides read TGTGCCAGCACCCCCCAGGGAAACACCATATATTTT. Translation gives CASTPQGNTIYF.

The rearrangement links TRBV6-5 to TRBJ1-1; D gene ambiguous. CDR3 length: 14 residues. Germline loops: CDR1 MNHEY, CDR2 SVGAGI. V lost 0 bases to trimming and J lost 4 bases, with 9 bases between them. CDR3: CASSYSARVTEAFF. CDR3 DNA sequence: TGTGCCAGCAGTTACTCTGCGCGGGTCACTGAAGCTTTCTTT.

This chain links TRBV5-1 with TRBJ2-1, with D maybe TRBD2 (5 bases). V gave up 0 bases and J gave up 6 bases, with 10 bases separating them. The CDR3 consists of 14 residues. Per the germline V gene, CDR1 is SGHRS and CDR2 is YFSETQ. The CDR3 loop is CASSLAASSNEQFF. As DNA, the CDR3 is TGCGCCAGCAGCTTGGCGGCTAGCTCCAATGAGCAGTTCTTC. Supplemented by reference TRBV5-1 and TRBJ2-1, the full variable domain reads KAGVTQTPRYLIKTRGQQVTLSCSPISGHRSVSWYQQTPGQGLQFLFEYFSETQRNKGNFPGRFSGRQFSNSRSEMNVSTLELGDSALYLCASSLAASSNEQFFGPGTRLTVL.

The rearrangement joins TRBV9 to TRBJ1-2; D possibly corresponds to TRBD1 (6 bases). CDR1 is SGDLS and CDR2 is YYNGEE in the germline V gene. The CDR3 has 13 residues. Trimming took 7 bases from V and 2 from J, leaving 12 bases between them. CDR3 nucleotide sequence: TGTGCCAGCCGCCGGGACACAAACTATGGCTACACCTTC. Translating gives CASRRDTNYGYTF. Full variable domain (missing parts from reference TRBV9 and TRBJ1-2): DSGVTQTPKHLITATGQRVTLRCSPRSGDLSVYWYQQSLDQGLQFLIQYYNGEERAKGNILERFSAQQFPDLHSELNLSSLELGDSALYFCASRRDTNYGYTFGSGTRLTVV.

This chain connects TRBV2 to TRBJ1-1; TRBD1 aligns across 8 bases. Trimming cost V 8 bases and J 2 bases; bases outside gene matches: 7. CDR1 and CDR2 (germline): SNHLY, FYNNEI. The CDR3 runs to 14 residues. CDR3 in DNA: TGTGCCAGCCGGGGACAGGCAACCAACACTGAAGCTTTCTTT. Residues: CASRGQATNTEAFF.

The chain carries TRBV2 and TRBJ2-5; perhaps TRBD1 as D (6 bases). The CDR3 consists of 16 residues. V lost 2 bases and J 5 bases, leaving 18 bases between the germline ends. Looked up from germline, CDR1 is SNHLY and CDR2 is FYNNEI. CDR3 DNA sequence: TGTGCCAGCAGTGAACAGGACAGAAGGGGTGCGGAGACCCAGTACTTC. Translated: CASSEQDRRGAETQYF.

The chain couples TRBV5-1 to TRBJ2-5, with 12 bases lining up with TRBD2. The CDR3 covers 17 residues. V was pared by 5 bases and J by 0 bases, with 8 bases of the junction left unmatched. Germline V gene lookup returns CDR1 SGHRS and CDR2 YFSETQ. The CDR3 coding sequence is TGCGCCAGCAGTCGGGCTAGCGGGAGGGTTTACCAAGAGACCCAGTACTTC. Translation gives CASSRASGRVYQETQYF. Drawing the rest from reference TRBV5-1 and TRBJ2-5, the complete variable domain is KAGVTQTPRYLIKTRGQQVTLSCSPISGHRSVSWYQQTPGQGLQFLFEYFSETQRNKGNFPGRFSGRQFSNSRSEMNVSTLELGDSALYLCASSRASGRVYQETQYFGPGTRLLVL.

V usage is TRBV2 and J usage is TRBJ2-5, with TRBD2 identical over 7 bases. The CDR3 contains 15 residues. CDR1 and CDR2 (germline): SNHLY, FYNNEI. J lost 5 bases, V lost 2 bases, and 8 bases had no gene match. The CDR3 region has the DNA TGTGCCAGCAGTGAACTCGGCGGGAGCGCGGAGACCCAGTACTTC. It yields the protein CASSELGGSAETQYF.

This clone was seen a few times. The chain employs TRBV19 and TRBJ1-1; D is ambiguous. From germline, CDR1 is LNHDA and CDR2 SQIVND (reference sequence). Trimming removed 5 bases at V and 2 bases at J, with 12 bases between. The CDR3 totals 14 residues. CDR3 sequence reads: CASSLSGLNTEAFF. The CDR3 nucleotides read TGTGCCAGTAGTTTGTCTGGGCTCAACACTGAAGCTTTCTTT.